These T cell receptor beta chains were read from a single sample in a study of blood T cell repertoires in COVID-19. Method: immunoSEQ multiplex PCR; TCRdb's copy keeps in-frame clones and lacks some. The sample holds roughly 29,000 clones, approximately 85% seen once. Sequencing used peripheral blood. The receptors originated from a woman of 80 years or more with COVID-19, enrolled during active disease. The CDR3 runs from the conserved cysteine through the conserved F or W. Each record gives: CDR3 protein, CDR3 DNA, J gene, D gene, clone size, V gene. The D gene is left open where the match is weak. Only some rows state a clone size, as once, few, many or a class for expanded clones.

cdr3_aa: CASGGQGADIQYF; cdr3_nt: TGTGCCAGCGGAGGACAGGGGGCTGACATTCAGTACTTC; j_call: TRBJ2-4; d_call: TRBD1; clone_size: -; v_call: TRBV6-5
cdr3_aa: CASSQDQAAQETQYF; cdr3_nt: TGTGCCAGCAGCCAAGATCAGGCAGCCCAAGAGACCCAGTACTTC; j_call: TRBJ2-5; d_call: -; clone_size: -; v_call: TRBV3-1/TRBV3-2
cdr3_aa: CASSQRPTGVFLYEQYF; cdr3_nt: TGTGCCAGCAGCCAACGTCCGACAGGGGTCTTCCTCTACGAGCAGTACTTC; j_call: TRBJ2-7; d_call: TRBD1; clone_size: -; v_call: TRBV3-1/TRBV3-2
cdr3_aa: CASSSNNQPQHF; cdr3_nt: TGTGCCAGCAGCTCCAACAATCAGCCCCAGCATTTT; j_call: TRBJ1-5; d_call: -; clone_size: -; v_call: TRBV3-1/TRBV3-2
cdr3_aa: CASLEGQGWKGEQFF; cdr3_nt: TGTGCCAGCTTAGAAGGACAGGGGTGGAAGGGTGAGCAGTTCTTC; j_call: TRBJ2-1; d_call: TRBD1; clone_size: -; v_call: TRBV2
cdr3_aa: CASSYGRGRGGQETQYF; cdr3_nt: TGTGCCAGCAGTTACGGCCGAGGGCGGGGCGGCCAAGAGACCCAGTACTTC; j_call: TRBJ2-5; d_call: -; clone_size: -; v_call: TRBV6-2/TRBV6-3
cdr3_aa: CASSLASAGNYQPQHF; cdr3_nt: TGTGCCAGCAGCTTAGCGTCGGCAGGGAATTATCAGCCCCAGCATTTT; j_call: TRBJ1-5; d_call: -; clone_size: -; v_call: TRBV7-8
cdr3_aa: CASSVAGLGGYTF; cdr3_nt: TGTGCCAGCAGTGTTGCAGGGTTGGGTGGCTACACCTTC; j_call: TRBJ1-2; d_call: -; clone_size: once; v_call: TRBV2
cdr3_aa: CASSLPTGLSSGNTIYF; cdr3_nt: TGTGCCAGCAGCTTACCAACAGGCCTAAGCTCTGGAAACACCATATATTTT; j_call: TRBJ1-3; d_call: -; clone_size: once; v_call: TRBV11-2
cdr3_aa: CASSAQRLSTDTQYF; cdr3_nt: TGTGCCAGCAGCGCCCAGCGGCTTAGCACAGATACGCAGTATTTT; j_call: TRBJ2-3; d_call: -; clone_size: -; v_call: TRBV11-2
cdr3_aa: CASSQGTEHTGELFF; cdr3_nt: TGCGCCAGCAGCCAAGGGACAGAACACACCGGGGAGCTGTTTTTT; j_call: TRBJ2-2; d_call: TRBD1; clone_size: -; v_call: TRBV5-1
cdr3_aa: CASSFAVLAGDNTQYF; cdr3_nt: TGTGCCAGCAGCTTTGCCGTGCTAGCGGGCGATAATACGCAGTATTTT; j_call: TRBJ2-3; d_call: TRBD2; clone_size: -; v_call: TRBV5-4
cdr3_aa: CAWSTRAGLTGELFF; cdr3_nt: TGTGCCTGGAGCACCAGAGCGGGGCTCACCGGGGAGCTGTTTTTT; j_call: TRBJ2-2; d_call: TRBD2; clone_size: -; v_call: TRBV30
cdr3_aa: CASSEQYSSYEQYF; cdr3_nt: TGTGCCAGTTCCGAGCAATACAGCTCCTACGAGCAGTACTTC; j_call: TRBJ2-7; d_call: -; clone_size: -; v_call: TRBV19
cdr3_aa: CASSLAGLRDTQYF; cdr3_nt: TGTGCCAGCAGCTTAGCGGGGCTTCGGGATACGCAGTATTTT; j_call: TRBJ2-3; d_call: -; clone_size: -; v_call: TRBV7-2
cdr3_aa: CASSQSRDYSNQPQHF; cdr3_nt: TGCGCCAGCAGTCAATCGAGGGATTATAGCAATCAGCCCCAGCATTTT; j_call: TRBJ1-5; d_call: -; clone_size: -; v_call: TRBV23-1
cdr3_aa: CASGRGNQPQHF; cdr3_nt: TGTGCCAGCGGGAGGGGCAATCAGCCCCAGCATTTT; j_call: TRBJ1-5; d_call: -; clone_size: -; v_call: TRBV3-1/TRBV3-2
cdr3_aa: CASSLETGELFF; cdr3_nt: TGTGCCAGCAGCTTAGAGACCGGGGAGCTGTTTTTT; j_call: TRBJ2-2; d_call: -; clone_size: -; v_call: TRBV7-3
cdr3_aa: CASSLESQSTEAFF; cdr3_nt: TGCGCCAGCAGCTTGGAGAGCCAAAGCACTGAAGCTTTCTTT; j_call: TRBJ1-1; d_call: -; clone_size: once; v_call: TRBV5-1
cdr3_aa: CASSLAQRVGSSYNSPLHF; cdr3_nt: TGTGCCAGCAGTCTCGCTCAGCGTGTGGGGAGCTCCTATAATTCACCCCTCCACTTT; j_call: TRBJ1-6; d_call: -; clone_size: few; v_call: TRBV27
cdr3_aa: CASSPDSDYEQYF; cdr3_nt: TGTGCCAGCAGCCCGGACAGTGACTACGAGCAGTACTTC; j_call: TRBJ2-7; d_call: -; clone_size: once; v_call: TRBV12-3/TRBV12-4
cdr3_aa: CSVSVAGTQETQYF; cdr3_nt: TGCAGCGTTAGTGTAGCGGGGACACAAGAGACCCAGTACTTC; j_call: TRBJ2-5; d_call: TRBD2; clone_size: -; v_call: TRBV29-1
cdr3_aa: CASVSPNYGYTF; cdr3_nt: TGTGCCAGCGTTTCCCCGAACTATGGCTACACCTTC; j_call: TRBJ1-2; d_call: -; clone_size: -; v_call: TRBV6-5
cdr3_aa: CATSDLGQGGTDTQYF; cdr3_nt: TGTGCCACCAGTGATTTAGGACAGGGTGGCACAGATACGCAGTATTTT; j_call: TRBJ2-3; d_call: TRBD1; clone_size: -; v_call: TRBV24-1
cdr3_aa: CASSEQGISYEQYF; cdr3_nt: TGCGCCAGCAGTGAGCAGGGGATCTCCTACGAGCAGTACTTC; j_call: TRBJ2-7; d_call: -; clone_size: few; v_call: TRBV10-2
cdr3_aa: CSVGVGANYGYTF; cdr3_nt: TGCAGCGTTGGCGTGGGAGCTAACTATGGCTACACCTTC; j_call: TRBJ1-2; d_call: -; clone_size: -; v_call: TRBV29-1
cdr3_aa: CASNELGDGGKKETQYF; cdr3_nt: TGTGCCAGCAACGAGTTGGGGGACGGGGGGAAGAAAGAGACCCAGTACTTC; j_call: TRBJ2-5; d_call: TRBD2; clone_size: -; v_call: TRBV2
cdr3_aa: CASSQEARSSEQYF; cdr3_nt: TGTGCCAGCAGCCAAGAAGCCCGGAGTTCTGAGCAGTACTTC; j_call: TRBJ2-7; d_call: -; clone_size: -; v_call: TRBV14
cdr3_aa: CASSPVGGTTDTQYF; cdr3_nt: TGTGCCAGCAGCCCGGTCGGGGGGACCACAGATACGCAGTATTTT; j_call: TRBJ2-3; d_call: TRBD2; clone_size: -; v_call: TRBV6-4
cdr3_aa: CASRLLGLAGAKNIQYF; cdr3_nt: TGTGCCAGCAGACTCCTCGGACTAGCGGGGGCCAAAAACATTCAGTACTTC; j_call: TRBJ2-4; d_call: TRBD2; clone_size: -; v_call: TRBV27
cdr3_aa: CASSRLAGGRYEQYF; cdr3_nt: TGTGCCAGCAGCCGACTAGCGGGGGGGCGTTACGAGCAGTACTTC; j_call: TRBJ2-7; d_call: TRBD2; clone_size: -; v_call: TRBV3-1/TRBV3-2
cdr3_aa: CSASVGGTPQHF; cdr3_nt: TGCAGTGCTAGTGTAGGGGGCACGCCCCAGCATTTT; j_call: TRBJ1-5; d_call: TRBD1; clone_size: -; v_call: TRBV20-1
cdr3_aa: CASSLRQGRPDTQYF; cdr3_nt: TGTGCCAGCTCACTAAGACAGGGTAGGCCAGATACGCAGTATTTT; j_call: TRBJ2-3; d_call: TRBD1; clone_size: -; v_call: TRBV18
cdr3_aa: CASSEAWGDTEAFF; cdr3_nt: TGTGCCAGCAGTGAAGCGTGGGGGGATACTGAAGCTTTCTTT; j_call: TRBJ1-1; d_call: -; clone_size: -; v_call: TRBV6-1
cdr3_aa: CASSVFPSGGANEQFF; cdr3_nt: TGTGCCAGCAGCGTATTCCCTAGCGGGGGGGCCAATGAGCAGTTCTTC; j_call: TRBJ2-1; d_call: TRBD2; clone_size: -; v_call: TRBV9
cdr3_aa: CASSLDTAGSYGELFF; cdr3_nt: TGTGCCAGCAGCTTGGATACGGCAGGATCCTACGGGGAGCTGTTTTTT; j_call: TRBJ2-2; d_call: -; clone_size: -; v_call: TRBV5-6
cdr3_aa: CASGYRVTGNTEAFF; cdr3_nt: TGTGCTAGTGGGTACAGGGTGACGGGGAACACTGAAGCTTTCTTT; j_call: TRBJ1-1; d_call: -; clone_size: -; v_call: TRBV12-5
cdr3_aa: CASSPWRGTYNEQFF; cdr3_nt: TGTGCCAGCAGCCCCTGGCGGGGGACCTACAATGAGCAGTTCTTC; j_call: TRBJ2-1; d_call: TRBD2; clone_size: -; v_call: TRBV6-5
cdr3_aa: CASTSRDRATGELFF; cdr3_nt: TGTGCCAGCACCTCCCGGGACAGGGCCACCGGGGAGCTGTTTTTT; j_call: TRBJ2-2; d_call: TRBD1; clone_size: -; v_call: TRBV11-1
cdr3_aa: CASSLGGPMNTEAFF; cdr3_nt: TGTGCCAGCAGCTTGGGCGGTCCGATGAACACTGAAGCTTTCTTT; j_call: TRBJ1-1; d_call: -; clone_size: few; v_call: TRBV5-4
cdr3_aa: CASSGAGGLGEQFF; cdr3_nt: TGCGCCAGCAGTGGCGCGGGGGGGCTGGGTGAGCAGTTCTTC; j_call: TRBJ2-1; d_call: TRBD2; clone_size: -; v_call: TRBV5-1
cdr3_aa: CASSQDGREPNYGYTF; cdr3_nt: TGCGCCAGCAGCCAAGATGGAAGGGAGCCTAACTATGGCTACACCTTC; j_call: TRBJ1-2; d_call: -; clone_size: -; v_call: TRBV4-1
cdr3_aa: CASSLGTGKQETQYF; cdr3_nt: TGTGCCAGCAGCCTAGGGACAGGGAAACAAGAGACCCAGTACTTC; j_call: TRBJ2-5; d_call: TRBD1; clone_size: -; v_call: TRBV3-1/TRBV3-2
cdr3_aa: CSASPHGPGGGTEAFF; cdr3_nt: TGCAGTGCTAGTCCCCATGGGCCAGGGGGCGGGACTGAAGCTTTCTTT; j_call: TRBJ1-1; d_call: TRBD1; clone_size: -; v_call: TRBV20-1
cdr3_aa: CASRETVNQPQHF; cdr3_nt: TGTGCCAGCAGAGAGACAGTCAATCAGCCCCAGCATTTT; j_call: TRBJ1-5; d_call: -; clone_size: -; v_call: TRBV6-5
cdr3_aa: CASSPWDRGRADTQYF; cdr3_nt: TGTGCCAGTAGTCCTTGGGACAGGGGGAGGGCAGATACGCAGTATTTT; j_call: TRBJ2-3; d_call: TRBD1; clone_size: once; v_call: TRBV19
cdr3_aa: CASRPGQTYNEQFF; cdr3_nt: TGTGCCAGTAGGCCGGGACAGACATACAATGAGCAGTTCTTC; j_call: TRBJ2-1; d_call: TRBD1; clone_size: -; v_call: TRBV19
cdr3_aa: CASTPGGQASNTEAFF; cdr3_nt: TGCGCCAGCACCCCTGGTGGGCAGGCTTCGAACACTGAAGCTTTCTTT; j_call: TRBJ1-1; d_call: -; clone_size: -; v_call: TRBV5-1
cdr3_aa: CAISESRAGYTF; cdr3_nt: TGTGCCATCAGTGAGTCCCGAGCGGGCTACACCTTC; j_call: TRBJ1-2; d_call: -; clone_size: few; v_call: TRBV10-3
cdr3_aa: CASSLGRGGLETQYF; cdr3_nt: TGCGCCAGCAGCTTGGGGCGGGGGGGGCTGGAGACCCAGTACTTC; j_call: TRBJ2-5; d_call: TRBD2; clone_size: -; v_call: TRBV5-1
cdr3_aa: CASSPGTGGRNTEAFF; cdr3_nt: TGTGCCAGCAGCCCCGGGACAGGGGGCAGGAACACTGAAGCTTTCTTT; j_call: TRBJ1-1; d_call: TRBD1; clone_size: -; v_call: TRBV3-1/TRBV3-2
cdr3_aa: CASSHDSRNEKLFF; cdr3_nt: TGTGCCAGCTCCCACGACAGTCGTAATGAAAAACTGTTTTTT; j_call: TRBJ1-4; d_call: -; clone_size: -; v_call: TRBV18
cdr3_aa: CASSIEAGAAGANVLTF; cdr3_nt: TGTGCCAGTAGTATAGAGGCAGGGGCGGCTGGGGCCAACGTCCTGACTTTC; j_call: TRBJ2-6; d_call: -; clone_size: -; v_call: TRBV19
cdr3_aa: CSARQNTEAFF; cdr3_nt: TGCAGTGCTAGACAGAACACTGAAGCTTTCTTT; j_call: TRBJ1-1; d_call: -; clone_size: -; v_call: TRBV20-1
cdr3_aa: CASSVRQGALETQYF; cdr3_nt: TGTGCCAGCAGCGTCCGACAGGGGGCTCTGGAGACCCAGTACTTC; j_call: TRBJ2-5; d_call: TRBD1; clone_size: -; v_call: TRBV5-6
cdr3_aa: CASSYTGGSGNSPLHF; cdr3_nt: TGTGCCAGCAGTTACACAGGGGGTAGCGGTAATTCACCCCTCCACTTT; j_call: TRBJ1-6; d_call: TRBD1; clone_size: -; v_call: TRBV5-8
cdr3_aa: CASSVLTGAPTEAFF; cdr3_nt: TGTGCCAGCAGCGTGTTGACAGGGGCACCCACTGAAGCTTTCTTT; j_call: TRBJ1-1; d_call: TRBD1; clone_size: -; v_call: TRBV9
cdr3_aa: CASSLDSEAFF; cdr3_nt: TGTGCCAGCAGCTTGGACAGCGAAGCTTTCTTT; j_call: TRBJ1-1; d_call: -; clone_size: once; v_call: TRBV5-4
cdr3_aa: CASSLVGGARVDTQYF; cdr3_nt: TGCGCCAGCAGCTTGGTTGGGGGGGCCCGCGTCGATACGCAGTATTTT; j_call: TRBJ2-3; d_call: -; clone_size: -; v_call: TRBV5-1
cdr3_aa: CASRRAGGFYNEQFF; cdr3_nt: TGTGCCAGCAGAAGAGCGGGGGGGTTCTACAATGAGCAGTTCTTC; j_call: TRBJ2-1; d_call: TRBD2; clone_size: once; v_call: TRBV6-5